The 26 T cell receptor beta chains presented below share a single source sample, sequenced in a study of T-cell memory formation after mild COVID-19. MiXCR, run by TCRdb on the 5' RACE reads, gives a single entry per CDR3 protein. Here the sample spans about 470,000 distinct CDR3 sequences, roughly 18% being singletons. Sequencing was done on a sample of PBMCs or a T cell subset sorted from them (not recorded which). The receptors come from an adult woman who had mild COVID-19 (a few samples of this study predate the infection). Cell type and time point are not known.

DNA for the CDR3: TGTGCCAGCTCACCCGGACAGGCAACAATCTATGGCTACACCTTC. Encoded protein: CASSPGQATIYGYTF. The J gene is TRBJ1-2, the V gene TRBV18; TRBD1 aligns across 7 bases. This CDR3 comprises 15 residues. V trimming: 3 bases; J trimming: 4 bases; junction bases outside the gene matches: 8. Germline-derived CDR1 and CDR2 are KGHSH and LQKENI.

This rearrangement joins TRBV5-1 to TRBJ2-2, with TRBD1 identical over 7 bases. J gave up 4 bases and V 7 bases, and 7 bases lay outside the gene matches. There are 14 residues in the CDR3. Per germline, CDR1 SGHRS and CDR2 YFSETQ. The CDR3 nucleotides read TGCGCCAGCCAGGGGGACAGCATCACCGGGGAGCTGTTTTTT. This codes for CASQGDSITGELFF.

In its sample, this clonotype was seen a few times. J is TRBJ2-1 and V is TRBV9; weak D call: TRBD1 (5 bases). The CDR3 covers 12 residues. Trimming removed 2 bases at V and 7 bases at J, with 7 bases between. Germline V CDR1 and CDR2: SGDLS, YYNGEE. The CDR3 reads CASSVQGNEQFF. DNA for the CDR3: TGTGCCAGCAGCGTCCAGGGTAATGAGCAGTTCTTC.

This clonotype occurred a few times. V gene TRBV20-1 combines with J gene TRBJ1-1; TRBD1 agrees at 8 bases. This CDR3 contains 15 residues. V trimming: 1 base; J trimming: 3 bases; junction bases outside the gene matches: 7. Germline values: CDR1 DFQATT, CDR2 SNEGSKA (reference sequence). The CDR3 nucleotides are TGCAGTGCTAGAGGAACAGGGGGGGTGGACACTGAAGCTTTCTTT. It yields the protein CSARGTGGVDTEAFF.

This clonotype was found a few times. The chain uses TRBV5-1 and TRBJ2-1; a possible D gene is TRBD1 (5 bases). Between the trimmed V and J ends, which lost 5 bases and 3 bases, there was a span of 15 bases. The CDR3 runs 15 residues. Germline values: CDR1 SGHRS, CDR2 YFSETQ. This CDR3 reads CASSVRRVFYNEQFF. The CDR3 region has the DNA TGCGCCAGCAGTGTGCGCAGGGTCTTCTACAATGAGCAGTTCTTC.

This clonotype turned up a few times. The chain carries TRBV3-1 and TRBJ1-6, with a possible D match to TRBD1 (6 bases). Germline CDR1 reads LGHDT; CDR2 reads YNNKEL (reference sequence). Deletions cut 4 bases from V and 8 bases from J, with 15 bases between. This CDR3 region has 15 residues. CDR3 nucleotide sequence: TGTGCCAGCAGCCCCTGGTCAGGGGAGGATTCACCCCTCCACTTT. Protein: CASSPWSGEDSPLHF.

This clonotype occurred a few times. The genes are TRBV24-1 and TRBJ2-1, with D perhaps TRBD2 (6 bases). CDR3 length: 14 amino acids. V was shortened by 0 bases and J by 12 bases, with 14 bases between the two germline ends. The germline V gene encodes CDR1 KGHDR and CDR2 SFDVKD. CDR3 sequence reads: CATSDLHNGGGQFF. The CDR3 DNA is TGTGCCACCAGTGATTTGCACAATGGGGGAGGGCAGTTCTTC.

This clonotype came up a few times. V gene TRBV7-9 combines with J gene TRBJ1-3; no firm D call. The CDR3 is made up of 16 amino acids. V was clipped by 2 bases and J by 2 bases, with 13 bases between them. CDR1 and CDR2 (germline): SEHNR, FQNEAQ (reference sequence). For the CDR3, the DNA is TGTGCCAGCAGCTTATCGGAGGGTACCGCTGGAAACACCATATATTTT. Its translation: CASSLSEGTAGNTIYF.

This clonotype was counted between two and nine times. The V call is TRBV20-1, the J call TRBJ2-1; 9 nucleotides align to TRBD2. This CDR3 spans 14 amino acids. Germline values: CDR1 DFQATT, CDR2 SNEGSKA (reference sequence). With V trimmed by 6 bases and J by 6 bases, 9 bases remained unmatched. CDR3 sequence reads: CSASSGGSANEQFF. The CDR3 coding sequence is TGCAGTGCCAGCAGCGGGGGGTCGGCCAATGAGCAGTTCTTC.

This clonotype was counted at least ten times. The rearrangement links TRBV7-9 to TRBJ2-5, with TRBD2 identical over 7 bases. In germline, CDR1 is SEHNR, CDR2 FQNEAQ (reference sequence). Losses at the gene ends were 0 bases for V and 5 bases for J; bases not matched to a gene: 3. The CDR3 runs 14 residues. The DNA for the CDR3 is TGTGCCAGCAGCTTAGCACTAGCGCGGGAGACCCAGTACTTC. Its protein product is CASSLALARETQYF.

This clonotype was picked up a small number of times. The chain combines TRBV7-9 with TRBJ2-7, with D uncertain. Trimming pared 0 bases from V and 2 bases from J, leaving 5 bases between. The V gene's germline CDR1 is SEHNR and CDR2 FQNEAQ (reference sequence). The CDR3 is 13 residues long. CDR3: CASSLARPYEQYF. The CDR3 region has the DNA TGTGCCAGCAGCTTAGCCAGACCCTACGAGCAGTACTTC.

A few counts support this clonotype. The J gene is TRBJ2-5, the V gene TRBV5-1; tentatively, D is TRBD2 (6 bases). Trimming removed 0 bases from V and 4 bases from J, with 16 bases in between. The V gene's germline CDR1 is SGHRS and CDR2 YFSETQ. The CDR3 has 16 residues. CDR3 amino acids: CASSLESWRGRETQYF. The CDR3 nucleotides read TGCGCCAGCAGCTTGGAATCATGGAGGGGACGAGAGACCCAGTACTTC. The entire variable domain, with the rest obtained from reference TRBV5-1 and TRBJ2-5, is as follows: KAGVTQTPRYLIKTRGQQVTLSCSPISGHRSVSWYQQTPGQGLQFLFEYFSETQRNKGNFPGRFSGRQFSNSRSEMNVSTLELGDSALYLCASSLESWRGRETQYFGPGTRLLVL.

The V gene is TRBV6-5, the J gene TRBJ2-5; unclear D gene. CDR3 length: 13 residues. Germline CDR1 and CDR2: MNHEY and SVGAGI. The V end was cut by 2 bases, the J end by 2 bases, with 6 bases between. The CDR3, as DNA: TGTGCCAGCAGTTACGTCGGGCAAGAGACCCAGTACTTC. This codes for CASSYVGQETQYF.

The chain uses TRBV6-5 and TRBJ2-1, with 12 bases identical to TRBD2. The CDR3 consists of 14 residues. V dropped 6 bases and J dropped 10; count of bases not matched to a gene: 7. The germline V gene has CDR1 MNHEY and CDR2 SVGAGI. The CDR3 nucleotides read TGTGCCAGCAGCCCAGGACTAGCGGGGCGGGAGCAGTTCTTC. Translating it yields CASSPGLAGREQFF.

This chain links TRBV30 with TRBJ1-2, with D perhaps matching TRBD1 (5 bases). This CDR3 contains 13 residues. The V end was cut by 3 bases, the J end by 4 bases, with 12 bases between. From germline, CDR1 is GTSNPN and CDR2 SVGIG (reference sequence). The DNA of the CDR3 is TGTGCCTGGAGGGGGACCGGGTTCTATGGCTACACCTTC. Protein sequence: CAWRGTGFYGYTF.

This clonotype was picked up one time. This chain connects TRBV14 to TRBJ1-2; 7 positions match TRBD1. With V trimmed by 0 bases and J by 6 bases, 10 bases remained unmatched. Looked up from germline, CDR1 is SGHDN and CDR2 is FVKESK. This CDR3 region has 16 residues. The CDR3 DNA sequence: TGTGCCAGCAGCCAAGATTACCCTCGACAGGGTAATGGCTACACCTTC. Its protein product is CASSQDYPRQGNGYTF.

This sequence joins TRBV30 and TRBJ2-7; D might be TRBD1 (6 bases). The CDR3 covers 14 residues. Trimming pared 1 base from V and 1 base from J, leaving 11 bases between. Germline loops: CDR1 GTSNPN, CDR2 SVGIG (reference sequence). CDR3 coding DNA: TGTGCCTGGAGTGCCCAGGGGCCATCCTACGAGCAGTACTTC. This translates into CAWSAQGPSYEQYF.

The chain links TRBV7-8 to TRBJ2-5, with D possibly called TRBD1 or TRBD2 (5 bases each). This CDR3 is 14 amino acids long. Germline V gene sequence: CDR1 SGHVS, CDR2 FQNEAQ. V was shortened by 4 bases and J by 6 bases, with 15 bases between the two germline ends. The DNA for the CDR3 is TGTGCCAGCAGCTCCACCGGGACGGGACAGACCCAGTACTTC. It is translated as CASSSTGTGQTQYF.

The table lists this clonotype with a few counts. V is TRBV12-3 or TRBV12-4 and J is TRBJ2-2; TRBD1 matches at 9 bases. The length of the CDR3 is 15 residues. The trim removed 7 bases at V and 1 base at J, leaving 4 bases unmatched. The CDR3 DNA sequence: TGTGCCAGCATCAGGGACAGGGAGAACACCGGGGAGCTGTTTTTT. Its protein product is CASIRDRENTGELFF.

This clonotype appeared many times. The chain carries TRBV5-4 and TRBJ1-1; 7 nucleotides line up with TRBD1. CDR3 size: 16 residues. J gave up 1 base and V 2 bases, and 8 bases lay outside the gene matches. The V gene's germline CDR1 is SGHNT and CDR2 YYREEE (reference sequence). CDR3 loop: CASSFGQAARNTEAFF. CDR3 DNA: TGTGCCAGCAGCTTTGGACAGGCTGCAAGGAACACTGAAGCTTTCTTT. The entire variable domain, with the rest obtained from reference TRBV5-4 and TRBJ1-1, is as follows: ETGVTQSPTHLIKTRGQQVTLRCSSQSGHNTVSWYQQALGQGPQFIFQYYREEENGRGNFPPRFSGLQFPNYSSELNVNALELDDSALYLCASSFGQAARNTEAFFGQGTRLTVV.

This clonotype was counted between two and nine times. The chain uses TRBV20-1 and TRBJ2-4, with 8 bases identical to TRBD1. Germline CDR1 is DFQATT and CDR2 is SNEGSKA (reference sequence). The CDR3 is 16 amino acids. The V gene end was trimmed by 0 bases and the J gene end by 4 bases; junction bases not matched to a gene: 8. The CDR3 nucleotides read TGCAGTGCTAGAGATCTCGGACAGGGATTAAAAAACATTCAGTACTTC. Residues: CSARDLGQGLKNIQYF.

V is TRBV7-6 and J is TRBJ2-1, with a possible D match to TRBD2 (5 bases). Germline assignment: CDR1 SGHVS and CDR2 FNYEAQ. V shed 3 bases and J shed 13 bases, with 16 bases lying between them. CDR3 size: 13 residues. The CDR3 nucleotides are TGTGCCAGCAGCTTTGTGAGGGCCGACCCACAGTTCTTC. Amino acid sequence: CASSFVRADPQFF.

This clonotype has a count of ten or more. The chain couples TRBV20-1 to TRBJ1-1; TRBD1 matches 7 bases. Germline CDR1 DFQATT, CDR2 SNEGSKA (reference sequence). V dropped 1 base and J dropped 0; count of bases not matched to a gene: 8. This CDR3 has 16 amino acids. The CDR3 nucleotides are TGCAGTGCTAGAGGGCCGGGCCAGGGGGTGAACACTGAAGCTTTCTTT. Protein sequence: CSARGPGQGVNTEAFF.

This clonotype was found a few times. This chain joins TRBV6-2 or TRBV6-3 and TRBJ2-1; D unresolved. CDR1 and CDR2 (germline): MNHEY, SVGEGT. Trimming pared 4 bases from V and 10 bases from J, leaving 14 bases between. The CDR3 sequence is 13 residues long. The CDR3: CASSLMLVREQFF. CDR3 nucleotide sequence: TGTGCCAGCAGTTTGATGCTAGTCAGGGAGCAGTTCTTC.

A few counts support this clonotype. The V call is TRBV12-3 or TRBV12-4, the J call TRBJ2-2, with D uncertain. The CDR3 extends over 16 amino acids. The ends were cut back, 1 base at V and 1 base at J, with 10 bases in the middle. DNA of the CDR3: TGTGCCAGCAGTTTAGTTCCCCGCGAGAACACCGGGGAGCTGTTTTTT. Translated: CASSLVPRENTGELFF.

V and J are TRBV10-3 and TRBJ2-7; 7 bases line up with TRBD1. With V trimmed by 0 bases and J by 2 bases, 22 bases remained unmatched. From germline, CDR1 is ENHRY and CDR2 SYGVKD. This CDR3 contains 21 residues. In DNA form, the CDR3 reads TGTGCCATCAGTGAGTCGAACTTCTTGGGCCATAGGGGGACAGAGACCTACGAGCAGTACTTC. Translating gives CAISESNFLGHRGTETYEQYF.